The 6 T cell receptor beta chains below were found in one sample sequenced in a study of T cell repertoires in cytomegalovirus infection. One entry per CDR3 protein, called by TCRdb with MiXCR from the reads. The sample has approximately 500,000 distinct CDR3 sequences; about 26% are singletons. The sample comprised PBMCs. Receptor source: a human donor in good health (CMV status not recorded). Some clones in this sample may be carry-over from other donors' samples.

This clonotype was picked up one time. V usage is TRBV3-1 and J usage is TRBJ2-4; D perhaps matches TRBD2 (5 bases). Germline V lookup: CDR1 LGHDT, CDR2 YNNKEL (reference sequence). CDR3 size: 18 residues. V gave up 1 base and J gave up 2 bases, with 18 bases separating them. The CDR3 DNA is TGTGCCAGCAGCCAAGCATTCGGGATTAGGGAGACCAAAAACATTCAGTACTTC. This codes for CASSQAFGIRETKNIQYF. Drawing the rest from reference TRBV3-1 and TRBJ2-4, the complete variable domain is DTAVSQTPKYLVTQMGNDKSIKCEQNLGHDTMYWYKQDSKKFLKIMFSYNNKELIINETVPNRFSPKSPDKAHLNLHINSLELGDSAVYFCASSQAFGIRETKNIQYFGAGTRLSVL.

This clonotype was seen just once. The chain employs TRBV4-3 and TRBJ1-5, with D maybe TRBD1 (6 bases). The CDR3 consists of 15 residues. V dropped 2 bases and J dropped 7 bases, with 15 bases sitting between them. Germline CDR1 is LGHNA and CDR2 is YSLEER. CDR3 protein: CASSQSTGIGQPQHF. The DNA for the CDR3 is TGCGCCAGCAGCCAAAGTACAGGGATCGGGCAGCCCCAGCATTTT.

This clonotype was observed a single time. A much larger clone is a single base away; this may be a read error. The rearrangement uses TRBV7-2 and TRBJ1-4, with no clear D. The CDR3 is made up of 14 amino acids. In germline, CDR1 is SGHTA, CDR2 FQGNSA. The CDR3: CAGSRRAGIEKLFF. The CDR3 region has the DNA TGTGCCGGCAGCCGCCGGGCAGGAATTGAAAAACTGTTTTTT. Full variable domain (outside the CDR3, taken from reference TRBV7-2 and TRBJ1-4): GAGVSQSPSNKVTEKGKDVELRCDPISGHTALYWYRQSLGQGLEFLIYFQGNSAPDKSGLPSDRFSAERTGGSVSTLTIQRTQQEDSAVYLCAGSRRAGIEKLFFGSGTQLSVL.

The rearrangement uses TRBV7-2 and TRBJ2-3; D gene ambiguous. V lost 1 base, J lost 0 bases, and 11 bases lay in between. There are 16 residues in the CDR3. CDR1 SGHTA and CDR2 FQGNSA come from the germline V gene. The CDR3 DNA reads TGTGCCAGCAGCTTAGAAACCCGCGGTAGCACAGATACGCAGTATTTT. Translated: CASSLETRGSTDTQYF.

Many counts were recorded for this clonotype. The chain combines TRBV7-2 with TRBJ2-5; D may be TRBD2 (5 bases). V was clipped by 5 bases and J by 5 bases, with 12 bases between them. Looked up from germline, CDR1 is SGHTA and CDR2 is FQGNSA. The CDR3 spans 13 residues. The CDR3 region is CASSRTFGETQYF. The CDR3 coding sequence is TGTGCCAGCAGCCGGACTTTCGGGGAGACCCAGTACTTC.

V and J are TRBV9 and TRBJ2-1; TRBD2 aligns across 10 bases. Germline CDR1 reads SGDLS; CDR2 reads YYNGEE. V trimming: 2 bases; J trimming: 4 bases; junction bases outside the gene matches: 24. The CDR3 consists of 22 residues. CDR3 DNA sequence: TGTGCCAGCAGCGTGCCGGGGACAACCCATGGTTTTGGAGCGGGAGGGTACAATGAGCAGTTCTTC. Translation: CASSVPGTTHGFGAGGYNEQFF.